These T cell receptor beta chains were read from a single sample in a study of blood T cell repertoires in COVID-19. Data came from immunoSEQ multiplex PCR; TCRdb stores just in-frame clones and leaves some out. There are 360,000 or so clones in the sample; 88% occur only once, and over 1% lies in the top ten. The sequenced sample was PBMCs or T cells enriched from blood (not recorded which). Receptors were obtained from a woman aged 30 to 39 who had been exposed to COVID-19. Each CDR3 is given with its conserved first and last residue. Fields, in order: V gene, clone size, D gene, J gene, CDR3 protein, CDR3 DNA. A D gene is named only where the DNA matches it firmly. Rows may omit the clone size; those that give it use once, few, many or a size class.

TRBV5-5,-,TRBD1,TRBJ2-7,CASSLAGTDSYEQYF,TGTGCCAGCAGCTTGGCCGGGACAGACTCCTACGAGCAGTACTTC
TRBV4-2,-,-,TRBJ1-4,CASSQTGGATNEKLFF,TGTGCCAGCAGCCAGACAGGTGGAGCAACTAATGAAAAACTGTTTTTT
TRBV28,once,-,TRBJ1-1,CASSFLTFGSQGFMNTEAFF,TGTGCCAGCAGTTTTTTAACATTTGGCAGCCAGGGATTTATGAACACTGAAGCTTTCTTT
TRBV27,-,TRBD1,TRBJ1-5,CASSSETGGGYQPQHF,TGTGCCAGCAGTTCGGAGACAGGGGGCGGCTATCAGCCCCAGCATTTT
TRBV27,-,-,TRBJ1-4,CASSSRGGRNEKLFF,TGTGCCAGCAGTTCAAGGGGGGGCAGGAATGAAAAACTGTTTTTT
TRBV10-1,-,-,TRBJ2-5,CASSDRVRETQYF,TGCGCCAGCAGTGACAGGGTCCGAGAGACCCAGTACTTC
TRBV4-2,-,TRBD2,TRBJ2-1,CASSPGLADYNEQFF,TGTGCCAGCAGCCCCGGACTAGCGGACTACAATGAGCAGTTCTTC
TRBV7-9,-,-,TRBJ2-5,CASSPNIETQYF,TGTGCCAGCAGCCCCAACATAGAGACCCAGTACTTC
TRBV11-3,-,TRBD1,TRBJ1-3,CASSVRNRGSSGNTIYF,TGTGCCAGCAGCGTACGGAACAGGGGGAGCTCTGGAAACACCATATATTTT
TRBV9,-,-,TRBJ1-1,CASSPTEAFF,TGTGCCAGCAGCCCTACTGAAGCTTTCTTT
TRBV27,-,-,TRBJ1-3,CASSLLGGAGNTIYF,TGTGCCAGCAGTCTGCTAGGGGGGGCTGGAAACACCATATATTTT
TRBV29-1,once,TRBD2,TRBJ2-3,CSVPEGGRAGDTQYF,TGCAGCGTTCCCGAAGGCGGGAGGGCCGGAGATACGCAGTATTTT
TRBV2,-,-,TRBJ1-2,CASSRGHLYGYTF,TGTGCCAGCAGTCGTGGGCACTTATATGGCTACACCTTC
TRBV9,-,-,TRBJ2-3,CASSGAGVTDTQYF,TGTGCCAGCAGCGGGGCCGGGGTTACAGATACGCAGTATTTT
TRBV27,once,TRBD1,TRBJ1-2,CASSLRLDSSGTGGWRGYTF,TGTGCCAGCAGTTTACGCTTAGATAGTTCCGGGACAGGGGGTTGGCGGGGCTACACCTTC
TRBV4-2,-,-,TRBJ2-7,CASSQGLNTYEQYF,TGTGCCAGCAGCCAAGGACTTAATACCTACGAGCAGTACTTC
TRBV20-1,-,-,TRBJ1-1,CSARQVFEAFF,TGCAGTGCTAGACAGGTTTTTGAAGCTTTCTTT
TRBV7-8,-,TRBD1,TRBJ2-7,CASSATGAGYEQYF,TGTGCCAGCAGCGCGACAGGGGCCGGCTACGAGCAGTACTTC
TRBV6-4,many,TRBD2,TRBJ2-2,CASSDSGIAGDTGELFF,TGTGCCAGCAGTGACTCGGGCATAGCGGGAGATACCGGGGAGCTGTTTTTT
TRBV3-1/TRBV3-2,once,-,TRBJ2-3,CASSQDLRVNTDTQYF,TGTGCCAGCAGCCAAGATCTGAGGGTAAACACAGATACGCAGTATTTT
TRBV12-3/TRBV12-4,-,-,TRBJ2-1,CASRWTDNEQFF,TGTGCCAGCAGGTGGACTGACAATGAGCAGTTCTTC
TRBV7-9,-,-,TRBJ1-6,CASSPGSPPLHF,TGTGCCAGCAGCCCCGGTAGTCCACCCCTCCACTTT
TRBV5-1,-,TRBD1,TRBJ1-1,CASSLVTGEGAFF,TGCGCCAGCAGCTTGGTGACAGGGGAGGGAGCTTTCTTT
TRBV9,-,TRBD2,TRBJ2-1,CASSVAGTSDEQFF,TGTGCCAGCAGCGTAGCCGGTACTAGCGATGAGCAGTTCTTC
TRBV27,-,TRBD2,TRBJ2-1,CASSLGAGVPYNEQFF,TGTGCCAGCAGTTTAGGAGCGGGAGTCCCCTACAATGAGCAGTTCTTC
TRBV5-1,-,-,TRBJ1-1,CASRALVGGTKGTEAFF,TGCGCCAGCAGGGCCCTCGTGGGCGGGACCAAGGGTACTGAAGCTTTCTTT
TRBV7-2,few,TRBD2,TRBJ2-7,CASSLDWLAGGLGEQYF,TGTGCCAGCAGCTTAGATTGGCTAGCGGGAGGTCTGGGGGAGCAGTACTTC
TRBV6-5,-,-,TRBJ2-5,CASSNRVETQYF,TGTGCCAGCAGCAACAGGGTCGAGACCCAGTACTTC
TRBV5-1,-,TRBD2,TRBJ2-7,CASSRTSGPYEQYF,TGCGCCAGCAGTAGGACTAGCGGGCCCTACGAGCAGTACTTC
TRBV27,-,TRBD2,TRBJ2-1,CASSPGLAGDEQFF,TGTGCCAGCAGTCCCGGACTAGCGGGAGATGAGCAGTTCTTC
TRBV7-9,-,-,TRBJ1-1,CASSLVRGRVGDTEAFF,TGTGCCAGCAGCTTGGTAAGGGGCAGGGTAGGTGACACTGAAGCTTTCTTT
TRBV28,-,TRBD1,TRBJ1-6,CASSLDRGSPLHF,TGTGCCAGCAGTTTGGACAGGGGTTCACCCCTCCACTTT
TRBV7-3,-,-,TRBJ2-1,CASSLNPDGGSSYNEQFF,TGTGCCAGCAGCTTAAATCCCGATGGGGGGAGCTCCTACAATGAGCAGTTCTTC
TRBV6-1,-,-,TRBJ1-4,CASSEEGKNRVNVLFF,TGTGCCAGCAGTGAAGAGGGAAAAAACAGGGTGAATGTTTTGTTTTTT
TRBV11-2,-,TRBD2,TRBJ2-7,CASSLVQAGGLYEQYF,TGTGCCAGCAGCTTAGTCCAAGCGGGAGGGCTCTACGAGCAGTACTTC